Below are 27 T cell receptor beta chains sequenced from a single sample in a study of blood T cell repertoires in COVID-19 (dated by TCRdb to 2018 to 2020). The library was generated by the immunoSEQ multiplex PCR assay. Not all clones reach the TCRdb copy of this immuneACCESS table, which keeps in-frame sequences only. Checked studies attribute under half of the gap to unresolved V genes and leave the rest unexplained. The sample includes hundreds of thousands of clones, with approximately 86% observed a single time. The ten largest account for approximately 2.2% of the sample. The specimen was peripheral blood. The receptor set was obtained from a young woman who had recovered from COVID-19.

The chain is built from TRBV10-1 and TRBJ2-7; D not certain. The CDR3 spans 15 residues. The germline gives CDR1 WNHNN, CDR2 SYGVQD (reference sequence). The germline V and J ends were trimmed by 2 bases and 3 bases, with 14 bases remaining between them. CDR3 amino acids: CASSEVLSPYYEQYF. DNA of the CDR3: TGCGCCAGCAGTGAGGTATTGAGCCCATACTACGAGCAGTACTTC.

The chain recombines TRBV2 with TRBJ2-3, with D possibly TRBD2 on 6 matching bases. Trimming took off 6 bases at V and 0 bases at J, with 13 bases between the two ends. Germline assignment: CDR1 SNHLY and CDR2 FYNNEI. CDR3 length: 15 amino acids. The CDR3, as DNA: TGTGCCAGCAGGGCCTTAGCGGCTAGCACAGATACGCAGTATTTT. Its protein is CASRALAASTDTQYF. Full variable domain (remainder filled in from reference TRBV2 and TRBJ2-3): EPEVTQTPSHQVTQMGQEVILRCVPISNHLYFYWYRQILGQKVEFLVSFYNNEISEKSEIFDDQFSVERPDGSNFTLKIRSTKLEDSAMYFCASRALAASTDTQYFGPGTRLTVL.

The chain couples TRBV4-1 to TRBJ2-7, with TRBD2 matching over 9 bases. The CDR3 runs to 15 residues. V shed 1 base, J shed 4 bases, and the junction held 5 bases outside the gene matches. The germline gives CDR1 MGHRA, CDR2 YSYEKL. The CDR3 DNA sequence: TGCGCCAGCAGCCAAGGTGTCCTAGCGGGATACGAGCAGTACTTC. This translates into CASSQGVLAGYEQYF.

The chain joins TRBV28 to TRBJ1-6; D gene ambiguous. Germline V gives CDR1 MDHEN, CDR2 SYDVKM. The CDR3 loop spans 14 amino acids. Trimming shortened V by 6 bases and J by 5 bases, and 11 bases separated the two germline ends. This CDR3 reads CASRLPRDNSPLHF. The CDR3 DNA sequence: TGTGCCAGCAGGCTACCGAGGGATAATTCACCCCTCCACTTT.

This clone was counted once. V usage is TRBV18 and J usage is TRBJ2-1, with 7 bases matching TRBD1. Germline assignment: CDR1 KGHSH and CDR2 LQKENI. This CDR3 region has 14 residues. The V segment lost 5 bases and the J segment 6 bases; nucleotides outside the gene matches: 7. The CDR3 here is CASSTGTAGNEQFF. The CDR3 bases are TGTGCCAGCTCAACCGGGACAGCAGGCAATGAGCAGTTCTTC.

This chain connects TRBV18 to TRBJ1-2; 10 positions agree with TRBD1. The CDR3 totals 15 residues. Looked up from germline, CDR1 is KGHSH and CDR2 is LQKENI. J gave up 3 bases and V 1 base, and 2 bases lay outside the gene matches. CDR3 in amino acids: CASSPLGQGDYGYTF. The DNA of the CDR3 is TGTGCCAGCTCACCACTCGGACAGGGGGACTATGGCTACACCTTC.

The J gene is TRBJ1-1, the V gene TRBV30; 9 bases map to TRBD1. V gave up 3 bases and J gave up 4 bases; unmatched junction bases: 3. Germline V lookup: CDR1 GTSNPN, CDR2 SVGIG (reference sequence). The CDR3 spans 13 residues. The CDR3 DNA is TGTGCCTGGAGCCCGGGACAGGGCACTGAAGCTTTCTTT. Its protein is CAWSPGQGTEAFF.

The chain combines TRBV30 with TRBJ1-3; 10 bases map to TRBD1. This CDR3 has 14 amino acids. CDR1 and CDR2 from the germline V gene are GTSNPN and SVGIG (reference sequence). V shed 3 bases and J 3 bases; nucleotides not matched to a gene: 2. Here the CDR3 reads CAWRDRGRGNTIYF. The CDR3 bases are TGTGCCTGGAGAGACAGGGGGCGTGGAAACACCATATATTTT.

The genes are TRBV6-5 and TRBJ1-3; unclear D gene. Trimming took off 6 bases at V and 2 bases at J, with 14 bases between the two ends. The germline gives CDR1 MNHEY, CDR2 SVGAGI. The CDR3 loop spans 15 amino acids. The CDR3 DNA reads TGTGCCAGCAGGTCGCTGTCTAGCGCTGGAAACACCATATATTTT. Translating gives CASRSLSSAGNTIYF.

The chain links TRBV6-5 to TRBJ2-7; maybe TRBD1 (6 bases). This CDR3 contains 13 residues. V was pared by 3 bases and J by 3 bases, with 9 bases between. The germline gives CDR1 MNHEY, CDR2 SVGAGI. The CDR3 loop reads CASSYNRDYEQYF. In DNA, the CDR3 is TGTGCCAGCAGTTATAACAGGGACTACGAGCAGTACTTC.

The chain couples TRBV3-1 (or the pseudogene TRBV3-2) to TRBJ2-7, with 8 bases aligning to TRBD1. J was trimmed by 5 bases and V by 5 bases; bases with no gene match: 8. CDR1 is LGHDT and CDR2 is YNNKEL in the germline V gene (reference sequence). The CDR3 has 14 amino acids. CDR3 sequence (DNA): TGTGCCAGCAGCATCGGACAGGGCGGCGACGAGCAGTACTTC. This gives the protein CASSIGQGGDEQYF.

The chain employs TRBV7-2 and TRBJ1-1; D is ambiguous. The CDR3 contains 14 residues. The V end was cut by 2 bases, the J end by 5 bases, with 12 bases between. Germline V gene lookup returns CDR1 SGHTA and CDR2 FQGNSA. The CDR3 here is CASSLTGRGTEAFF. The CDR3 DNA follows: TGTGCCAGCAGCTTAACTGGGAGAGGGACTGAAGCTTTCTTT.

The chain has TRBV7-2 and TRBJ2-5, with D unresolved. V dropped 5 bases and J dropped 4 bases, with 8 bases sitting between them. Looked up from germline, CDR1 is SGHTA and CDR2 is FQGNSA. The CDR3 is 12 residues long. The CDR3 bases are TGTGCCAGCAGCCCCATCGGAGAGACCCAGTACTTC. It encodes CASSPIGETQYF.

This clone was seen once. The chain couples TRBV6-5 to TRBJ2-5, with D possibly being TRBD1 (5 bases). Germline V gene lookup returns CDR1 MNHEY and CDR2 SVGAGI. The V end was cut by 8 bases, the J end by 4 bases, with 14 bases between. The CDR3 runs 13 residues. DNA for the CDR3: TGTGCCAGCCGACTTGGGGCGAGAGAGACCCAGTACTTC. This sequence encodes CASRLGARETQYF.

This chain uses TRBV7-2 with TRBJ2-7; 9 bases match TRBD2. CDR1 and CDR2 from the germline V gene are SGHTA and FQGNSA. The junction had 9 bases not matched to a gene; V was cut back by 5 bases and J by 7 bases. The CDR3 has 14 amino acids. CDR3 nucleotides: TGTGCCAGCAGCCGCCCAGCGGGGGGAGGGGAGCAGTACTTC. It specifies CASSRPAGGGEQYF.

This chain connects TRBV14 to TRBJ2-7, with 10 bases lining up with TRBD2. Trimming cost V 4 bases and J 3 bases; bases outside gene matches: 3. Germline assignment: CDR1 SGHDN and CDR2 FVKESK. The CDR3 is made up of 14 amino acids. In nucleotides, the CDR3 is TGTGCCAGCAGCCTGCGGACTAGCGGCTACGAGCAGTACTTC. Translation: CASSLRTSGYEQYF.

The chain has TRBV6-5 and TRBJ2-7; 10 bases match TRBD1. In germline, CDR1 is MNHEY, CDR2 SVGAGI. After removal of 5 bases from V and 4 bases from J, the junction contained 5 bases not matched to a gene. The CDR3 runs 14 residues. For the CDR3, the DNA is TGTGCCAGCAGTAACCGGGACAGGGGTTACGAGCAGTACTTC. Translation gives CASSNRDRGYEQYF.

This chain joins TRBV5-4 and TRBJ2-2; the match to TRBD2 covers 9 bases. With 3 bases clipped from V and 9 bases from J, the junction kept 15 bases outside the gene matches. The germline gives CDR1 SGHNT, CDR2 YYREEE (reference sequence). This CDR3 has 17 residues. CDR3 residues: CASSSGGGGSSYRELFF. The CDR3 DNA is TGTGCCAGCAGCTCCGGCGGGGGGGGGAGTAGTTATCGGGAGCTGTTTTTT.

V gene TRBV3-1 (or the pseudogene TRBV3-2) combines with J gene TRBJ2-5; 9 bases are a match to TRBD2. V shed 4 bases and J 3 bases; nucleotides not matched to a gene: 9. CDR3 length equals 16 residues. Germline-derived CDR1 and CDR2 are LGHDT and YNNKEL (reference sequence). CDR3 nucleotide sequence: TGTGCCAGCAGCCTCCCTGAGACTAGCGGTAAAGAGACCCAGTACTTC. Its translation is CASSLPETSGKETQYF.

This chain joins TRBV5-1 and TRBJ1-4, with no clear D. The CDR3 sequence is 14 residues long. Trimming removed 0 bases from V and 4 bases from J, with 7 bases in between. Germline loops: CDR1 SGHRS, CDR2 YFSETQ. The DNA of the CDR3 is TGCGCCAGCAGCTTGGGGCAGGTTAATGAAAAACTGTTTTTT. Encoded protein: CASSLGQVNEKLFF.

The chain recombines TRBV5-8 with TRBJ1-2, with D perhaps TRBD1 (5 bases). This CDR3 is built from 13 residues. The V and J ends lost 2 bases and 6 bases respectively, with 11 bases between them. The germline V gene has CDR1 SGHTS and CDR2 YDEGEE. CDR3 nucleotide sequence: TGTGCCAGCAGCTTCGGATTAGGGGATGGCTACACCTTC. Protein: CASSFGLGDGYTF.

This clone was detected once. V gene TRBV6-1 combines with J gene TRBJ2-3; the D gene is possibly TRBD1 (6 bases). There are 20 residues in the CDR3. The V gene's germline CDR1 is MNHNS and CDR2 SASEGT. Trimming cost V 4 bases and J 3 bases, with 29 bases left between them. CDR3 amino acids: CASSAAQGLNPRSKTDTQYF. The CDR3 DNA is TGTGCCAGCAGTGCGGCTCAGGGGCTAAACCCACGGTCGAAAACAGATACGCAGTATTTT.

The chain recombines TRBV3-1 (or the pseudogene TRBV3-2) with TRBJ2-5; 7 bases are shared with TRBD2. CDR1 and CDR2 (germline): LGHDT, YNNKEL (reference sequence). The CDR3 totals 16 residues. The J segment lost 5 bases and the V segment lost 0 bases, leaving 9 bases of the junction unmatched. This chain's CDR3 is CASSQDGGRRGETQYF. The CDR3 DNA sequence: TGTGCCAGCAGCCAAGATGGCGGGAGACGTGGGGAGACCCAGTACTTC.

The chain recombines TRBV11-3 with TRBJ1-3, with D perhaps TRBD1 (5 bases). There are 17 residues in the CDR3. Trimming took 0 bases from V and 1 from J, leaving 13 bases between them. Germline lookup yields CDR1 SGHNT and CDR2 YENEEA. CDR3 sequence reads: CASSLDSGTGSGNTIYF. The CDR3 DNA sequence: TGTGCCAGCAGCTTAGATTCCGGGACTGGATCTGGAAACACCATATATTTT.

This chain connects TRBV12-5 to TRBJ2-5; 9 nucleotides match TRBD1. V lost 7 bases to trimming and J lost 4 bases; unmatched junction nucleotides: 7. The CDR3 covers 14 residues. The V gene's germline CDR1 is LGHNT and CDR2 FRNRAP. CDR3 DNA: TGTGCTAGTGCCACGACAGGGGGAGGAGAGACCCAGTACTTC. Protein: CASATTGGGETQYF.

This chain connects TRBV7-2 to TRBJ2-2; D uncertain. The CDR3 length is 14 residues. V was shortened by 0 bases and J by 4 bases, with 6 bases between the two germline ends. In germline, CDR1 is SGHTA, CDR2 FQGNSA. CDR3 in amino acids: CASSLAASTGELFF. In DNA, the CDR3 is TGTGCCAGCAGCTTAGCTGCGAGCACCGGGGAGCTGTTTTTT.

There are a few counts of this clone. This chain connects TRBV28 to TRBJ1-5, with D perhaps TRBD1 (6 bases). The CDR3 length is 16 residues. The germline V and J ends were trimmed by 6 bases and 0 bases, with 15 bases remaining between them. Germline V gene lookup returns CDR1 MDHEN and CDR2 SYDVKM. Here the CDR3 reads CASRPGTYYSNQPQHF. In nucleotides, the CDR3 is TGTGCCAGCAGGCCCGGGACATACTATAGCAATCAGCCCCAGCATTTT.